This T cell receptor beta chain was identified during a study of blood T cell repertoires in COVID-19. Study details: Samples of COVID-19 (acute and convalescent) were obtained from the United States, Italy and Spain.

The CDR3 contains 16 residues. Trimming cost V 3 bases and J 1 base; bases outside gene matches: 8. Germline-derived CDR1 and CDR2 are MDHEN and SYDVKM. The assay was immunoSEQ multiplex PCR, and TCRdb's table has in-frame clones only and misses some. This table holds roughly 63,000 clones, about 80% found once. The chain uses TRBV28 and TRBJ1-1; 7 nucleotides agree with TRBD1. This TCR came from a human donor in a cohort sampled during active COVID-19. Sample: peripheral blood. CDR3 DNA sequence: TGTGCCAGCAGTTTCCCATCTAGGGGGCCGAACACTGAAGCTTTCTTT. Translated, it gives CASSFPSRGPNTEAFF.